One and the same sample provided the 11 T cell receptor beta chains below, sequenced in a study of T-cell memory formation after mild COVID-19. TCRdb recomputed calls from the 5' RACE reads with MiXCR, one row per CDR3 protein. The table lists some 440,000 distinct CDR3 sequences, approximately 25% of them singletons. The sequenced sample was PBMCs or a T cell subset sorted from them (not recorded which). The receptors derive from an adult woman who had mild COVID-19 (a few samples of this study predate the infection). Cell type and time point are not known.

This rearrangement joins TRBV5-1 to TRBJ2-1, with 16 bases identical to TRBD2. Trimming cost V 0 bases and J 3 bases; bases outside gene matches: 9. Looked up from germline, CDR1 is SGHRS and CDR2 is YFSETQ. This CDR3 is built from 20 residues. As DNA, the CDR3 is TGCGCCAGCAGCTTGGGGCCCGGGACTAGCGGGGGGGCCCTCTACAATGAGCAGTTCTTC. It is translated as CASSLGPGTSGGALYNEQFF.

The rearrangement links TRBV4-3 to TRBJ2-1, with TRBD2 matching 15 bases. V was clipped by 3 bases and J by 9 bases; unmatched bases: 9. This CDR3 region has 17 residues. The germline V gene encodes CDR1 LGHNA and CDR2 YSLEER. CDR3 loop: CASSQTGLAGGRSEQFF. CDR3 sequence (DNA): TGCGCCAGCAGCCAGACTGGACTAGCGGGAGGGAGGAGTGAGCAGTTCTTC.

This clonotype occurred a few times. The chain couples TRBV20-1 to TRBJ2-5; D is unclear. Trimming cost V 2 bases and J 2 bases, with 6 bases left between them. Per germline, CDR1 DFQATT and CDR2 SNEGSKA (reference sequence). The CDR3 has 12 amino acids. The CDR3 DNA follows: TGCAGTGCTAGATTGGGGCAAGAGACCCAGTACTTC. Protein: CSARLGQETQYF.

This clonotype was counted between two and nine times. The chain uses TRBV12-3 or TRBV12-4 and TRBJ2-2; perhaps TRBD2 as D (5 bases). This CDR3 spans 13 amino acids. The ends were cut back, 3 bases at V and 6 bases at J, with 8 bases in the middle. The CDR3 DNA follows: TGTGCCAGCAGTTTCGGGGTTCCCGGGGAGCTGTTTTTT. This encodes CASSFGVPGELFF.

The chain uses TRBV11-2 and TRBJ2-7; 8 bases agree with TRBD1. The CDR3 sequence is 14 residues long. Trimming removed 5 bases from V and 4 bases from J; junction bases left unmatched: 7. Germline V CDR1 and CDR2: SGHAT, FQNNGV. The CDR3: CASSDRGLGYEQYF. The DNA for the CDR3 is TGTGCCAGCAGCGACAGGGGCCTCGGGTACGAGCAGTACTTC.

This clonotype was seen only a few times. The chain recombines TRBV5-6 with TRBJ2-3; D gene ambiguous. V dropped 0 bases and J dropped 2 bases, with 10 bases sitting between them. The CDR3 loop spans 15 amino acids. The V gene's germline CDR1 is SGHDT and CDR2 YYEEEE. This CDR3 reads CASSLDGEPTDTQYF. CDR3 bases: TGTGCCAGCAGCTTGGACGGAGAGCCCACAGATACGCAGTATTTT. The full variable domain, with the rest looked up from reference TRBV5-6 and TRBJ2-3, is DAGVTQSPTHLIKTRGQQVTLRCSPKSGHDTVSWYQQALGQGPQFIFQYYEEEERQRGNFPDRFSGHQFPNYSSELNVNALLLGDSALYLCASSLDGEPTDTQYFGPGTRLTVL.

The chain recombines TRBV24-1 with TRBJ2-1; tentatively, D is TRBD1 (6 bases). Trimming left V 9 bases short and J 9 bases short, with 20 bases between. This CDR3 region has 14 residues. The germline gives CDR1 KGHDR, CDR2 SFDVKD. The CDR3 reads CATGKARGWGEQFF. The CDR3 nucleotides read TGTGCCACCGGGAAGGCTAGGGGGTGGGGTGAGCAGTTCTTC.

The chain employs TRBV29-1 and TRBJ2-3; D may be TRBD2 (5 bases). Trimming pared 6 bases from V and 0 bases from J, leaving 16 bases between. This CDR3 is built from 15 residues. CDR1 SQVTM and CDR2 ANQGSEA come from the germline V gene. The CDR3 coding sequence is TGCAGCGTCACACCGCTAGCAGTGAGCACAGATACGCAGTATTTT. This translates into CSVTPLAVSTDTQYF.

This clonotype was found a few times. The genes are TRBV12-3 or TRBV12-4 and TRBJ2-5, with D perhaps matching TRBD1 or TRBD2 (5 bases each). The CDR3 has 14 amino acids. V gave up 5 bases and J gave up 0 bases, with 10 bases separating them. Here the CDR3 reads CASSPVGDQETQYF. The CDR3 coding sequence is TGTGCCAGCAGTCCCGTGGGGGACCAAGAGACCCAGTACTTC.

This clonotype was counted only a few times. J is TRBJ2-1 and V is TRBV3-1; 8 bases are a match to TRBD1. The V segment lost 2 bases and the J segment 6 bases; nucleotides outside the gene matches: 9. The CDR3 loop spans 16 amino acids. CDR1 and CDR2 (germline): LGHDT, YNNKEL (reference sequence). This CDR3 is CASSQMDRVEGNEQFF. In DNA form, the CDR3 reads TGTGCCAGCAGCCAAATGGACAGGGTAGAGGGCAATGAGCAGTTCTTC.

There are a few counts of this clonotype. The J gene is TRBJ2-1, the V gene TRBV7-3; D remains unclear. V shed 5 bases and J shed 0 bases, with 11 bases lying between them. Germline values: CDR1 SGHTA, CDR2 FQGTGA. This CDR3 comprises 15 residues. CDR3: CASSPRMGSYNEQFF. In DNA, the CDR3 is TGTGCCAGCAGCCCCCGGATGGGCTCCTACAATGAGCAGTTCTTC.